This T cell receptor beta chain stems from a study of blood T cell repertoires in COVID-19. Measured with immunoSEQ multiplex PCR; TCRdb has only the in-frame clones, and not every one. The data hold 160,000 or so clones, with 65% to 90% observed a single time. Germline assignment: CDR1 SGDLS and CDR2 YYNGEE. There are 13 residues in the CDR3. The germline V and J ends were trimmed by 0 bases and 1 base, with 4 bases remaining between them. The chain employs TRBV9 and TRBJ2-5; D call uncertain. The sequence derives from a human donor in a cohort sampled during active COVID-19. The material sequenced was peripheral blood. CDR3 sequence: CASSVGAQETQYF. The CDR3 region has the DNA TGTGCCAGCAGCGTAGGGGCCCAAGAGACCCAGTACTTC.